This T cell receptor beta chain was identified in a study of shared clonotypes between healthy human individuals. Produced via immunoSEQ multiplex PCR; TCRdb's table is partial and in-frame only. The sample holds roughly 1,500,000 clones, 98% seen once. The sample consisted of naive CD4+ T cells sorted from blood. Sample subset: CD45RA+ positively selected. The source is a young man in good health.

The CDR3 DNA follows: TGTGCCAGCAACCGACAGGGGAGCTACAATGAGCAGTTCTTC. This codes for CASNRQGSYNEQFF. The V call is TRBV6-1, the J call TRBJ2-1; 8 positions agree with TRBD1. V was pared by 7 bases and J by 3 bases, with 5 bases of the junction left unmatched. This CDR3 has 14 residues. Germline V CDR1 and CDR2: MNHNS, SASEGT.